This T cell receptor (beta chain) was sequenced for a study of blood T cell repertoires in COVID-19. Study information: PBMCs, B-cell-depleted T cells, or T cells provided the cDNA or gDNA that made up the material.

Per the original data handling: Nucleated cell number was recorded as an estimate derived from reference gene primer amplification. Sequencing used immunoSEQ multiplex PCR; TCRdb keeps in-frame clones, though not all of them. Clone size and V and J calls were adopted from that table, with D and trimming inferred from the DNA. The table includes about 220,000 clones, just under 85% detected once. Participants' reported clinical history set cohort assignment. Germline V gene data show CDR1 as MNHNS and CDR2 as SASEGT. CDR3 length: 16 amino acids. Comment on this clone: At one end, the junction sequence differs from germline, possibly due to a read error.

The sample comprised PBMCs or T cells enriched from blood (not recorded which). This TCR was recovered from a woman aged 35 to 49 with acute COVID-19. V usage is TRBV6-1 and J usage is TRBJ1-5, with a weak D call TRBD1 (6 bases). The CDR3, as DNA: TGTGCCAGCAGGGAAGGACAGAGCTATAGCAATCAGCCCCAGCATTTT. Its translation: CASREGQSYSNQPQHF.